This paragraph reports one T cell receptor beta chain. The sample originates from a study of control samples from healthy donors and cancer patients. Unmatched junction bases numbered 0, after V lost 4 bases and J lost 0 bases. This CDR3 has 14 amino acids. Germline-derived CDR1 and CDR2 are KGHSH and LQKENI. Libraries were prepared by immunoSEQ multiplex PCR; TCRdb keeps only in-frame clonotypes and omits some of them. The table has about 89,000 clones, about 83% seen once. The TCR comes from a woman in her forties in good health. Input material: blood. The rearrangement links TRBV18 to TRBJ1-3; TRBD1 matches at 7 bases. CDR3 sequence: CASSRDSSGNTIYF. The CDR3 DNA follows: TGTGCCAGCTCACGGGACAGCTCTGGAAACACCATATATTTT.